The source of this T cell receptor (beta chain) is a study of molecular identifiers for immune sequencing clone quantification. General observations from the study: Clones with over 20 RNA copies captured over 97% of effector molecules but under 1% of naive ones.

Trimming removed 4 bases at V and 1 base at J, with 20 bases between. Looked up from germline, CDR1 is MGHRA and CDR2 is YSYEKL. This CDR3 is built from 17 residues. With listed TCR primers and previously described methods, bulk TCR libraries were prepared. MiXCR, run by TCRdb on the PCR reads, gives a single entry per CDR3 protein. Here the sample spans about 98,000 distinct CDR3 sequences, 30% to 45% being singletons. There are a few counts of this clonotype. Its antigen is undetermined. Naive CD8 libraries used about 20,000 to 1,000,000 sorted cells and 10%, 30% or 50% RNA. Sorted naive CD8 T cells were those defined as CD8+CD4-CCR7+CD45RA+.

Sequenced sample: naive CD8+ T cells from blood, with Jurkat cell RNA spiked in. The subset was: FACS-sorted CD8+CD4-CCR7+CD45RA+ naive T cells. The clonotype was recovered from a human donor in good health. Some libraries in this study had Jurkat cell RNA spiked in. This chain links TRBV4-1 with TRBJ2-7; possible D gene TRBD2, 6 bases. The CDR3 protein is CASSPGDFSLPSYEQYF. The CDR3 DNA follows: TGCGCCAGCAGCCCCGGGGACTTCTCATTACCATCCTACGAGCAGTACTTC.